This T cell receptor (beta chain) was observed in a study of CD8 T cells in ankylosing spondylitis. Study observations and caveats: Reported data indicate significant enrichment of disease-linked clones within matched ankylosing spondylitis synovial fluid. Apparently characteristic of ankylosing spondylitis blood was a TCR beta motif (about 8 highly homologous variants).

The CDR3 spans 12 residues. Germline-derived CDR1 and CDR2 are SGHRS and YFSETQ. Trimming pared 4 bases from V and 3 bases from J, leaving 8 bases between. TCRdb reprocessed the 5' RACE reads via MiXCR and lists one record per CDR3 protein. The sample includes 200,000 or so distinct CDR3 sequences, about a quarter of them seen just once. Regarding this clonotype: The antigen is unknown.

Sequencing was done on a sample of blood, either unsorted or a sorted T cell fraction (not recorded which). This receptor was obtained from a male donor with ankylosing spondylitis or in good health (not recorded which). This chain connects TRBV5-1 to TRBJ2-7, with D possibly matching TRBD2 (5 bases). The CDR3 loop reads CASSEGYYEQYF. The CDR3 bases are TGCGCCAGCAGCGAGGGTTACTACGAGCAGTACTTC.